A single sample is the source of the 10 T cell receptor beta chains below, sequenced in a study of T-cell reconstitution after alpha-beta-depleted transplantation in children. Using unique molecular identifiers, the investigators prepared the TCRbeta library. Using its own MiXCR run on the PCR reads, TCRdb lists one record per CDR3 protein. The sample consists of about 78,000 distinct CDR3 sequences, around an eighth of them appearing once. The sample here was PBMCs, mostly from graft donor cells, taken 180 days after TCRalphabeta/CD19-depleted stem cell transplant. All receptors come from a male patient between 2 and 9 years old who had a stem cell transplant for acute lymphoblastic leukemia, so the T cells may come from the graft donor.

This clonotype has just a few counts. This chain uses TRBV4-2 with TRBJ2-1, with TRBD2 matching 13 bases. Germline CDR1 reads LGHNA; CDR2 reads YNFKEQ. J was trimmed by 2 bases and V by 4 bases; bases with no gene match: 5. This CDR3 contains 17 residues. The CDR3 loop is CASSPGLAGYPYNEQFF. In nucleotides, the CDR3 is TGTGCCAGCAGCCCGGGACTAGCGGGATATCCCTACAATGAGCAGTTCTTC.

Only a few counts were recorded for this clonotype. V and J are TRBV12-3 or TRBV12-4 and TRBJ2-3; 9 positions agree with TRBD2. V was clipped by 6 bases and J by 2 bases; unmatched bases: 3. The CDR3 length is 14 residues. The CDR3 protein is CASRRTSATDTQYF. The CDR3 nucleotides are TGTGCCAGCAGAAGGACTAGCGCCACAGATACGCAGTATTTT.

There are a few counts of this clonotype. V usage is TRBV21-1 and J usage is TRBJ2-5; the table's D call, TRBD1, was not checked against the DNA. TRBV21-1 is recorded as a pseudogene. The CDR3 loop spans 8 amino acids. CDR3 residues: CASTPEYF. The CDR3 DNA follows: TGTGCCAGCACCCCGGAGTACTTC.

This clonotype came up a few times. V usage is TRBV4-3 and J usage is TRBJ2-3; 8 bases are shared with TRBD2. The V and J ends lost 1 base and 14 bases, in that order; junction bases with no gene match: 8. This CDR3 is 13 amino acids long. Germline-derived CDR1 and CDR2 are LGHNA and YSLEER. DNA of the CDR3: TGCGCCAGCAGCCAAGCGGGCCTAGCGGGCGGGTATTTT. It encodes CASSQAGLAGGYF.

The chain carries TRBV5-1 and TRBJ1-4; D not certain. Trimming removed 0 bases at V and 8 bases at J, with 11 bases between. Germline lookup yields CDR1 SGHRS and CDR2 YFSETQ. This CDR3 spans 14 amino acids. The CDR3 region is CASSLGWQKEKLFF. The CDR3 nucleotides are TGCGCCAGCAGCTTGGGGTGGCAGAAGGAAAAACTGTTTTTT.

The rearrangement links TRBV20-1 to TRBJ2-2; 7 bases line up with TRBD2. Trimming at V came to 0 bases and at J to 5 bases, leaving 6 bases not matched to a gene. This CDR3 is 15 amino acids long. The V gene's germline CDR1 is DFQATT and CDR2 SNEGSKA (reference sequence). The CDR3 loop is CSARDHGRQTGELFF. The CDR3 DNA reads as TGCAGTGCTAGAGATCACGGGAGGCAGACCGGGGAGCTGTTTTTT.

This clonotype has only a few counts. This chain links TRBV27 with TRBJ2-3; perhaps TRBD1 as D (6 bases). This CDR3 contains 13 residues. The germline CDR1 and CDR2 sequences are MNHEY and SMNVEV (reference sequence). Trimming removed 6 bases from V and 5 bases from J, with 12 bases in between. The CDR3 DNA is TGTGCCAGCAGCCTACAAGGGGGAGATACGCAGTATTTT. Amino acid sequence: CASSLQGGDTQYF.

This chain links TRBV7-2 with TRBJ2-1, with TRBD2 matching over 11 bases. The trim removed 0 bases at V and 4 bases at J, leaving 11 bases unmatched. Germline V gene sequence: CDR1 SGHTA, CDR2 FQGNSA. The CDR3 runs 19 residues. In DNA, the CDR3 is TGTGCCAGCAGCTTAGCGGTACGGGCTAGCGGGAGGCAATACAATGAGCAGTTCTTC. It specifies CASSLAVRASGRQYNEQFF.

J is TRBJ2-2 and V is TRBV9; D perhaps matches TRBD2 (5 bases). This CDR3 is built from 15 residues. The ends were cut back, 4 bases at V and 6 bases at J, with 16 bases in the middle. CDR1 and CDR2 from the germline V gene are SGDLS and YYNGEE. The CDR3 region has the DNA TGTGCCAGCAGCCGGGAAGGCAGGTTGCCCGGGGAGCTGTTTTTT. Residues: CASSREGRLPGELFF.

This clonotype turned up a few times. The CDR3: CASSQGGASNQPQHF. CDR3 DNA sequence: TGTGCCAGCAGCCAGGGGGGAGCGAGCAATCAGCCCCAGCATTTT. The chain is built from TRBV12-3 or TRBV12-4 and TRBJ1-5, with TRBD1 identical over 7 bases. The CDR3 sequence is 15 residues long. The ends lost 6 bases at V and 1 base at J; junction bases unmatched: 6.